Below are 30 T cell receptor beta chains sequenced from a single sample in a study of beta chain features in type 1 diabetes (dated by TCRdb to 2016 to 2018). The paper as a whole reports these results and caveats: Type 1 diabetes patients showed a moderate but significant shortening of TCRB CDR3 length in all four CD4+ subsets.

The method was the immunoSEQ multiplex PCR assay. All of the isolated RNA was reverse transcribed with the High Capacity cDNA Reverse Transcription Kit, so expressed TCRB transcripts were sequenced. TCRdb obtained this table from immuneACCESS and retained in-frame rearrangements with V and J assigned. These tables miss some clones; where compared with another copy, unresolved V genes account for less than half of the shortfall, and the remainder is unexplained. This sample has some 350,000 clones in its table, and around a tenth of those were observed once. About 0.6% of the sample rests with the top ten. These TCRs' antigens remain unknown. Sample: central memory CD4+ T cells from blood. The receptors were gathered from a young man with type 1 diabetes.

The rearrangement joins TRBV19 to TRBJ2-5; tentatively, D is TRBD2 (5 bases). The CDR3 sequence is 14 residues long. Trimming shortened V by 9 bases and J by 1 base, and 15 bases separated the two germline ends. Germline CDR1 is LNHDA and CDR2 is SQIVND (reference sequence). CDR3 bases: TGTGCCAGCGCTCGGGGAAGGGTCCAAGAGACCCAGTACTTC. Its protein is CASARGRVQETQYF.

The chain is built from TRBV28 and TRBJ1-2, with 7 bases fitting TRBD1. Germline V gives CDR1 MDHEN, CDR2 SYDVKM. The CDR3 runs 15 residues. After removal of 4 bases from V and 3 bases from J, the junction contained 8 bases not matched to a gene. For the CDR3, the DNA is TGTGCCAGCAGTTCACAGGGGACCTCCTACTATGGCTACACCTTC. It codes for CASSSQGTSYYGYTF.

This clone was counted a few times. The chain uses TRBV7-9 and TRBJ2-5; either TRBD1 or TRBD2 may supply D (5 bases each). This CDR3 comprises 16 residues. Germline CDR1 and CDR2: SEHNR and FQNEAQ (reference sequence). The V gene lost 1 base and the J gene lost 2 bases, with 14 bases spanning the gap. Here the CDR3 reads CASSLEAVWGQETQYF. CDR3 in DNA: TGTGCCAGCAGCTTAGAGGCCGTTTGGGGGCAAGAGACCCAGTACTTC.

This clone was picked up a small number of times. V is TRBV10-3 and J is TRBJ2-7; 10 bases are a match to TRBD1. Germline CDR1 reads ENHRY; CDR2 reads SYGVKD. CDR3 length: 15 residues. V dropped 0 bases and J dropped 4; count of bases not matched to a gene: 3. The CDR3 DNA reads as TGTGCCATCAGTGAGTCCCCGGGACAGGGGTACGAGCAGTACTTC. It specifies CAISESPGQGYEQYF.

The CDR3 region has the DNA TGTGCCAGCAGTCCTATTGACAGGGGGCAAGAGACCCAGTACTTC. Protein sequence: CASSPIDRGQETQYF. The rearrangement links TRBV6-6 to TRBJ2-5; the match to TRBD1 covers 9 bases. Germline CDR1 reads MNHNY; CDR2 reads SVGAGI (reference sequence). The length of the CDR3 is 15 residues. The V and J ends lost 5 bases and 2 bases, in that order; junction bases with no gene match: 6.

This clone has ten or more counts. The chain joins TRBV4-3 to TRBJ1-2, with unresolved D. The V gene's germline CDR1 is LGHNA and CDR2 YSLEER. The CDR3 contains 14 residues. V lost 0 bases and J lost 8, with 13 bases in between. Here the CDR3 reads CASSQESWESGYTF. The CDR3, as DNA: TGCGCCAGCAGCCAAGAATCTTGGGAAAGCGGCTACACCTTC.

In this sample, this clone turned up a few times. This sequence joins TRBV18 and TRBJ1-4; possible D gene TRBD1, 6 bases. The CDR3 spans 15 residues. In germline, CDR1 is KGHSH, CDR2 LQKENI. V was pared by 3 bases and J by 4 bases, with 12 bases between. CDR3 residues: CASSPLVRGNEKLFF. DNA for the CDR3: TGTGCCAGCTCACCGCTTGTCAGGGGTAATGAAAAACTGTTTTTT. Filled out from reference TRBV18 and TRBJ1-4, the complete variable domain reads NAGVMQNPRHLVRRRGQEARLRCSPMKGHSHVYWYRQLPEEGLKFMVYLQKENIIDESGMPKERFSAEFPKEGPSILRIQQVVRGDSAAYFCASSPLVRGNEKLFFGSGTQLSVL.

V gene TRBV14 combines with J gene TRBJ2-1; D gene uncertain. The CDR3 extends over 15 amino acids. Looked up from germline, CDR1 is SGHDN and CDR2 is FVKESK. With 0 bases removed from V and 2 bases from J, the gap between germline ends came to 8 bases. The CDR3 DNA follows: TGTGCCAGCAGCCAAGAGGCGTTTCCCTACAATGAGCAGTTCTTC. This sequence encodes CASSQEAFPYNEQFF.

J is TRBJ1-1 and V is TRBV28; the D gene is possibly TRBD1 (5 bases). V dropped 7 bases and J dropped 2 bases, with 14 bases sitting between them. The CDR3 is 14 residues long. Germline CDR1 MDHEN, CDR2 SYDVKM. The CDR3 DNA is TGTGCCAGCATCACCTGGGGCCTAAACACTGAAGCTTTCTTT. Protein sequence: CASITWGLNTEAFF.

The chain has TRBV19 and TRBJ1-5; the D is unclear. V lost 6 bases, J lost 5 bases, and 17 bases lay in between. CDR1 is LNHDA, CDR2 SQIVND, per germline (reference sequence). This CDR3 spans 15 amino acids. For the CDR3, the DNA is TGTGCCAGTAGCCCTCTTACAGAGAACGATCAGCCCCAGCATTTT. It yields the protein CASSPLTENDQPQHF.

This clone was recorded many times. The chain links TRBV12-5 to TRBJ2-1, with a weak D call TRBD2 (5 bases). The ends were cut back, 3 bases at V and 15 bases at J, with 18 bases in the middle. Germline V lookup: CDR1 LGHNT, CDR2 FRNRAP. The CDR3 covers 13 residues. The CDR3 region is CASGLSGGPKLFF. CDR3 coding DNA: TGTGCTAGTGGTTTATCGGGCGGGCCCAAGCTGTTCTTC.

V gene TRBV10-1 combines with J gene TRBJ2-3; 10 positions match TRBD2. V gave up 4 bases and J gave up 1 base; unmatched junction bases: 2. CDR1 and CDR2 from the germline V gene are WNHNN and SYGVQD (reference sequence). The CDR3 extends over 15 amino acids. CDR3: CASSVGTSGTDTQYF. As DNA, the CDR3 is TGCGCCAGCAGTGTAGGGACTAGCGGCACAGATACGCAGTATTTT.

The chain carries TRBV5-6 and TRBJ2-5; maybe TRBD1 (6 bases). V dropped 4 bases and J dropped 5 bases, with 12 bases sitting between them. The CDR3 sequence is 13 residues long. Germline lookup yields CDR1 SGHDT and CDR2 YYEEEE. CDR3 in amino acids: CASSPGTGETQYF. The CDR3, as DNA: TGTGCCAGCAGCCCTGGTACAGGGGAGACCCAGTACTTC.

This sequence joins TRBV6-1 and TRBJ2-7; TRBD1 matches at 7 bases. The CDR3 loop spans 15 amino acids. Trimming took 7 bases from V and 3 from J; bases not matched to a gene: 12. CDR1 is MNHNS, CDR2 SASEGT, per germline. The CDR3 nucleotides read TGTGCCAGCATGAAGTGGGACAGTTCATTCTACGAGCAGTACTTC. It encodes CASMKWDSSFYEQYF.

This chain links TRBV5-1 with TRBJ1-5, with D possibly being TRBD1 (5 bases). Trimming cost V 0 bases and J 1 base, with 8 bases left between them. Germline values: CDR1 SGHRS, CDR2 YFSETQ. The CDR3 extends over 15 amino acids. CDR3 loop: CASSLAGSSNQPQHF. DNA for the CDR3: TGCGCCAGCAGCTTGGCAGGGAGCAGCAATCAGCCCCAGCATTTT.

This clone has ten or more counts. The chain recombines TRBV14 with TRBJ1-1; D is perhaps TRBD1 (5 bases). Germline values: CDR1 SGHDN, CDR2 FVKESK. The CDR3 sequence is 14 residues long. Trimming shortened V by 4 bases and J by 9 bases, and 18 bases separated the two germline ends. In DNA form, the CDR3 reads TGTGCCAGCAGCCCCATCGGGGGAAGTAATCAAGCTTTCTTT. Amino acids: CASSPIGGSNQAFF.

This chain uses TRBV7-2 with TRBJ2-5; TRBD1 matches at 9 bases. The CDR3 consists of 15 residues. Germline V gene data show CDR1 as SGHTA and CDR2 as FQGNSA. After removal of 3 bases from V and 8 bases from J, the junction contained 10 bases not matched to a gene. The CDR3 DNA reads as TGTGCCAGCAGCTTCCCGGACAGGGGAGTATTAACCCAGTACTTC. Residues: CASSFPDRGVLTQYF.

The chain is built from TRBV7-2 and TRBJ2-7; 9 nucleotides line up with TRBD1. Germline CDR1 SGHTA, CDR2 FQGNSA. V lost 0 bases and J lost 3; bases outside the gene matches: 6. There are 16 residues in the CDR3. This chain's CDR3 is CASSLAPGQGFYEQYF. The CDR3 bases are TGTGCCAGCAGCTTAGCACCGGGACAGGGTTTCTACGAGCAGTACTTC. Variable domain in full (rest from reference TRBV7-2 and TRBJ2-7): GAGVSQSPSNKVTEKGKDVELRCDPISGHTALYWYRQSLGQGLEFLIYFQGNSAPDKSGLPSDRFSAERTGGSVSTLTIQRTQQEDSAVYLCASSLAPGQGFYEQYFGPGTRLTVT.

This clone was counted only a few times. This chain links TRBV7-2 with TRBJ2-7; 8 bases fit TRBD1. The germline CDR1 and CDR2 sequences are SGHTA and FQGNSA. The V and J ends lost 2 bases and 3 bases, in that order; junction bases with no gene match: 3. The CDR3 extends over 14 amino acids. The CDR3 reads CASSLIQGGYEQYF. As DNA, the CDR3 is TGTGCCAGCAGCTTAATACAGGGGGGCTACGAGCAGTACTTC.

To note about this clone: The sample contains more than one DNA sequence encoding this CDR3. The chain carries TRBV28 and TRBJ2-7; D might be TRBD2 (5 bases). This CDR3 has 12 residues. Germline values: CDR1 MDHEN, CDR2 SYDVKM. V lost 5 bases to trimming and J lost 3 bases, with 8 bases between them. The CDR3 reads CASSLRGYEQYF. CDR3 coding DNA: TGTGCCAGCAGTCTCCGGGGCTACGAGCAGTACTTC.

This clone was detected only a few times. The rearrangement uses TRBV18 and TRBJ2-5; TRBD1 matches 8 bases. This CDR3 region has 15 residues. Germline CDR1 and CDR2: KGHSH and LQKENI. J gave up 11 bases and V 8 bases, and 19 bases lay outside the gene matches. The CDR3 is CASAQGFGTGGEQYF. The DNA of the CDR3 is TGTGCCAGCGCTCAGGGATTCGGGACAGGAGGAGAGCAGTACTTC. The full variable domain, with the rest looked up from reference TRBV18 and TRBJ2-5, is NAGVMQNPRHLVRRRGQEARLRCSPMKGHSHVYWYRQLPEEGLKFMVYLQKENIIDESGMPKERFSAEFPKEGPSILRIQQVVRGDSAAYFCASAQGFGTGGEQYFGPGTRLLVL.

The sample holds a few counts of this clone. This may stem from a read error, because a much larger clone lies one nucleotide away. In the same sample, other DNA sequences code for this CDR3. The CDR3 is CASSLGASTDTQYF. The DNA for the CDR3 is TGTGCCAGCAGCTTAGGGGCTAGCACAGATACGCAGTATTTT. The V gene is TRBV7-9, the J gene TRBJ2-3; D unresolved. This CDR3 spans 14 amino acids. The V end lost 1 base, the J end lost 0 bases, and 5 bases lay between the germline ends. Per germline, CDR1 SEHNR and CDR2 FQNEAQ (reference sequence).

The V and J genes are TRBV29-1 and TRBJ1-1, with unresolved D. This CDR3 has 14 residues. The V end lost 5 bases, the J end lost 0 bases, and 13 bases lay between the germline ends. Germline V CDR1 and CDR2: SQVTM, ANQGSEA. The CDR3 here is CSVSRELVNTEAFF. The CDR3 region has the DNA TGCAGCGTTTCCCGCGAGCTCGTGAACACTGAAGCTTTCTTT.

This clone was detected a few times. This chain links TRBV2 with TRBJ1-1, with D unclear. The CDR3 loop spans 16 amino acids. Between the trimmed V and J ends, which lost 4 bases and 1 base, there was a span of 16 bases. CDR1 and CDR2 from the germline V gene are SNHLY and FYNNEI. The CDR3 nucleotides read TGTGCCAGCAGTGTTAAAGGAGACGCCGCGAACACTGAAGCTTTCTTT. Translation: CASSVKGDAANTEAFF.

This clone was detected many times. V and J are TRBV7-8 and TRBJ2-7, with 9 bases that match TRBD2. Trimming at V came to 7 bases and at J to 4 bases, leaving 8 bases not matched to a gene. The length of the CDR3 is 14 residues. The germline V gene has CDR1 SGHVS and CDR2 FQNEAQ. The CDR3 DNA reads TGTGCCAGCACCCCTGGCGGGAGGGCTTACGAGCAGTACTTC. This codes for CASTPGGRAYEQYF.

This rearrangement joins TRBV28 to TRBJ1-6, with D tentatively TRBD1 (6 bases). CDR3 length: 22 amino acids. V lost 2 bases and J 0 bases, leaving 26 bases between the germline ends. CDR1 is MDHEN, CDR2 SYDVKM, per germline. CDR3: CASSLNPAGAAGLSSYNSPLHF. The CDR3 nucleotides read TGTGCCAGCAGTTTAAACCCCGCGGGGGCCGCTGGTTTGAGCTCCTATAATTCACCCCTCCACTTT.

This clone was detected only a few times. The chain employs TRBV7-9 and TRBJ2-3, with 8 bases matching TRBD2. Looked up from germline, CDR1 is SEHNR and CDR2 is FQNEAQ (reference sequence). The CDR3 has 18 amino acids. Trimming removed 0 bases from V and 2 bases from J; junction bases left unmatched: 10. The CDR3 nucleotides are TGTGCCAGCAGCTTAGCGTCGGGGGGACTAGGGTCCACAGATACGCAGTATTTT. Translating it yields CASSLASGGLGSTDTQYF.

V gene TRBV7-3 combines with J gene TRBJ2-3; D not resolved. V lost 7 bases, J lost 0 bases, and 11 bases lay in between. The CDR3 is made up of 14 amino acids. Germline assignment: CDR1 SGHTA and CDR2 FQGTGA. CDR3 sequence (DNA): TGTGCCAGCATTCCGGATGTCAGCACAGATACGCAGTATTTT. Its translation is CASIPDVSTDTQYF. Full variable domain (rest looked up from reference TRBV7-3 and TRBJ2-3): GAGVSQTPSNKVTEKGKYVELRCDPISGHTALYWYRQSLGQGPEFLIYFQGTGAADDSGLPNDRFFAVRPEGSVSTLKIQRTERGDSAVYLCASIPDVSTDTQYFGPGTRLTVL.

DNA for the CDR3: TGTGCCAGCAGCTCCCCGACAGGGACTGGAAACACCATATATTTT. It specifies CASSSPTGTGNTIYF. The J gene is TRBJ1-3, the V gene TRBV7-8; 7 bases fit TRBD1. The germline V gene has CDR1 SGHVS and CDR2 FQNEAQ. V trimming: 4 bases; J trimming: 2 bases; junction bases outside the gene matches: 5. This CDR3 has 15 residues.

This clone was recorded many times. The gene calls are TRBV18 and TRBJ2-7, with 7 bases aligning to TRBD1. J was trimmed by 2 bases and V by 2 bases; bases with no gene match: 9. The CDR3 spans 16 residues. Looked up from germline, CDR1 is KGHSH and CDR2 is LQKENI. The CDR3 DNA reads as TGTGCCAGCTCACCAGGGAACAGGGGATTTACCTACGAGCAGTACTTC. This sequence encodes CASSPGNRGFTYEQYF.